This paragraph reports one TCR beta chain. The V and J ends lost 4 bases and 4 bases, in that order; junction bases with no gene match: 6. The CDR3 has 16 residues. Germline values: CDR1 MNHEY, CDR2 SVGAGI. The record originates from a study of cytomegalovirus exposure and HLA in healthy donors. PCR primers comprised 60 Vbeta and 13 Jbeta primers. Sequenced by immunoSEQ multiplex PCR; TCRdb stores in-frame clones only, minus some. The sample consists of about 100,000 clones, about 76% of them appearing once. Source material: PBMCs. The TCR sequence derives from a man aged 35 to 55 in good health and CMV-seropositive. The gene calls are TRBV6-5 and TRBJ2-5, with 13 bases matching TRBD2. This CDR3 reads CASSSRLAGGRETQYF. In nucleotides, the CDR3 is TGTGCCAGCAGTTCAAGACTAGCGGGAGGCCGAGAGACCCAGTACTTC.